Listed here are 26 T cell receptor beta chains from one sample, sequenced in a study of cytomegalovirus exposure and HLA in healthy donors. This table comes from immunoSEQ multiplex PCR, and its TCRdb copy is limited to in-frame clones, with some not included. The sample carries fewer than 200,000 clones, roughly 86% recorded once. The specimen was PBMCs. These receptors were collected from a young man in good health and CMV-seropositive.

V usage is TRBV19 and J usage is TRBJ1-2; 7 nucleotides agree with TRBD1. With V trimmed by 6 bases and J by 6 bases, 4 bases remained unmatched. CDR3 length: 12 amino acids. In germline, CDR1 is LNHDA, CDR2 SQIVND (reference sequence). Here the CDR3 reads CASRRDRDGYTF. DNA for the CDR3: TGTGCCAGTAGAAGAGACAGGGATGGCTACACCTTC.

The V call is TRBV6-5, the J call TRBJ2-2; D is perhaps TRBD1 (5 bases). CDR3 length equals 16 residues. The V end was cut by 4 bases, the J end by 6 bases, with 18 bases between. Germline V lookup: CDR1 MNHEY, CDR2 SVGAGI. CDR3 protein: CASSSPTQGLAGELFF. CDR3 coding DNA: TGTGCCAGCAGTTCCCCTACTCAGGGTTTAGCCGGGGAGCTGTTTTTT.

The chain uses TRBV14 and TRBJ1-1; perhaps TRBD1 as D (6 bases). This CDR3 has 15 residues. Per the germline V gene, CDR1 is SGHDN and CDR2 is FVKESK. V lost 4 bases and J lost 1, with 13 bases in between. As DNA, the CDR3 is TGTGCCAGCAGCCCCATTCAGGGGTGGAACACTGAAGCTTTCTTT. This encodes CASSPIQGWNTEAFF.

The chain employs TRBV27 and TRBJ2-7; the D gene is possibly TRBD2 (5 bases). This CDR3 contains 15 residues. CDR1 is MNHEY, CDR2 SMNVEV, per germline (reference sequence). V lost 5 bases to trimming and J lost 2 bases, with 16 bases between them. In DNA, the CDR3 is TGTGCCAGCAGTCCATCGCCCCGGACTGCCTACGAGCAGTACTTC. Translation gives CASSPSPRTAYEQYF.

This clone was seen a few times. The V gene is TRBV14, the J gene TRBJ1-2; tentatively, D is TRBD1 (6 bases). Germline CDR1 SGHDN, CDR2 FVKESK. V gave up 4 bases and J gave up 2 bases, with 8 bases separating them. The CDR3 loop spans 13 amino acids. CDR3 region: CASSLGTNYGYTF. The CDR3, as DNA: TGTGCCAGCAGCCTTGGGACAAACTATGGCTACACCTTC. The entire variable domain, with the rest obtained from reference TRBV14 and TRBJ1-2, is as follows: EAGVTQFPSHSVIEKGQTVTLRCDPISGHDNLYWYRRVMGKEIKFLLHFVKESKQDESGMPNNRFLAERTGGTYSTLKVQPAELEDSGVYFCASSLGTNYGYTFGSGTRLTVV.

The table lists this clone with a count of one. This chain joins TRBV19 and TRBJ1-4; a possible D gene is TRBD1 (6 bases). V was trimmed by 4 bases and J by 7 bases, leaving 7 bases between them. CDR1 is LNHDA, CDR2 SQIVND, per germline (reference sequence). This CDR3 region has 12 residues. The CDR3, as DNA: TGTGCCAGTAGTACCAGGGGTGAAAAACTGTTTTTT. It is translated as CASSTRGEKLFF. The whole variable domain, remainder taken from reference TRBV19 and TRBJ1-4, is DGGITQSPKYLFRKEGQNVTLSCEQNLNHDAMYWYRQDPGQGLRLIYYSQIVNDFQKGDIAEGYSVSREKKESFPLTVTSAQKNPTAFYLCASSTRGEKLFFGSGTQLSVL.

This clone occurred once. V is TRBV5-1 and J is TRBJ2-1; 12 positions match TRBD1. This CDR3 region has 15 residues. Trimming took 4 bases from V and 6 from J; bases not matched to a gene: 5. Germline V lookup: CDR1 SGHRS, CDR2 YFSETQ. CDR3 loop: CASSPRGQGANEQFF. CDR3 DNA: TGCGCCAGCAGCCCCCGGGGACAGGGGGCCAATGAGCAGTTCTTC.

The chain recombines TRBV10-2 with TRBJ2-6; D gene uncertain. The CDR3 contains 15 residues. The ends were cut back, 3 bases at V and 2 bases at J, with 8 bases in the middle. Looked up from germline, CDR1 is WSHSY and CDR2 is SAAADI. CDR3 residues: CASSDLRTGANVLTF. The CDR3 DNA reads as TGCGCCAGCAGTGACCTCAGAACTGGGGCCAACGTCCTGACTTTC.

The chain's CDR3 is CASSSGTGMNTEAFF. In DNA form, the CDR3 reads TGCGCCAGCAGCTCCGGGACAGGGATGAACACTGAAGCTTTCTTT. This chain joins TRBV5-1 and TRBJ1-1, with 9 bases lining up with TRBD1. The germline gives CDR1 SGHRS, CDR2 YFSETQ. This CDR3 spans 15 amino acids. V gave up 3 bases and J gave up 0 bases; unmatched junction bases: 3.

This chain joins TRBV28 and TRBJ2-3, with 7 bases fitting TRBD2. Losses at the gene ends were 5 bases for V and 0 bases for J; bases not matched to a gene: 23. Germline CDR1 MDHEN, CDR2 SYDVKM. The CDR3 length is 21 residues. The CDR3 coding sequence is TGTGCCAGCAGTAAAACAGGCGCCCTCAAGCGCGGGAGACTTAGCACAGATACGCAGTATTTT. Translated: CASSKTGALKRGRLSTDTQYF.

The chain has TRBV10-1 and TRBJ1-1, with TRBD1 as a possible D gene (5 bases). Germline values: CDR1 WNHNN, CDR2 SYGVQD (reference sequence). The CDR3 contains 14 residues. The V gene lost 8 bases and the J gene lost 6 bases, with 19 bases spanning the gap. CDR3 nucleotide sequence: TGCGCCAGCCCCGATTTCAGGTGGGGGGCTGAAGCTTTCTTT. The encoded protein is CASPDFRWGAEAFF.

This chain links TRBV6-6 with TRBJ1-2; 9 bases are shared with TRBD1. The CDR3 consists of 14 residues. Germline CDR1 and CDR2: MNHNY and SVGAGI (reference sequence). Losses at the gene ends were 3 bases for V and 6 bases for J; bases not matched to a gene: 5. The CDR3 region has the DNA TGTGCCAGCAGTTATTTGGGACAGGGCAATGGCTACACCTTC. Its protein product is CASSYLGQGNGYTF.

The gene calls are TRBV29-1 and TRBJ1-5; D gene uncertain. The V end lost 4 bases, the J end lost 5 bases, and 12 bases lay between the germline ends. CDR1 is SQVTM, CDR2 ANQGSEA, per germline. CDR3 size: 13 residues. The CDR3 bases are TGCAGCGTTGGGGCCAGCGGGGATCAGCCCCAGCATTTT. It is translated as CSVGASGDQPQHF.

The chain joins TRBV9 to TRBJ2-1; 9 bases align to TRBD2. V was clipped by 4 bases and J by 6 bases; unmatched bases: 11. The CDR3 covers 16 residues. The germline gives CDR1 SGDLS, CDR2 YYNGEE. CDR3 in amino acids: CASSPRHSGGLNEQFF. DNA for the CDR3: TGTGCCAGCAGCCCCAGGCACAGCGGGGGGCTCAATGAGCAGTTCTTC.

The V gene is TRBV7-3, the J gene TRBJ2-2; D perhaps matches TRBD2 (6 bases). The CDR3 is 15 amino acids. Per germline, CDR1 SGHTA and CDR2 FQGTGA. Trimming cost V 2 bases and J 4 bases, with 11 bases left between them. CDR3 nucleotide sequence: TGTGCCAGCAGCTTAGGGCGGGATGGCACCGGGGAGCTGTTTTTT. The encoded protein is CASSLGRDGTGELFF.

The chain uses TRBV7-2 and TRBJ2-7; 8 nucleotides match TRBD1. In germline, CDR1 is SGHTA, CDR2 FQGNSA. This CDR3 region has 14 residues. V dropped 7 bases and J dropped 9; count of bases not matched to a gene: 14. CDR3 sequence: CASNLIPGGAGQYF. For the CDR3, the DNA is TGTGCCAGCAACCTCATCCCAGGGGGCGCTGGGCAGTACTTC.

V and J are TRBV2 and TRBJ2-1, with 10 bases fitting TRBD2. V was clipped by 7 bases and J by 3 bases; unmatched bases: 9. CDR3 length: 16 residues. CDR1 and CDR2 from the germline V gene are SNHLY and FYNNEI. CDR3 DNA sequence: TGTGCCAGCATTTCAAGCGGGAGGGATTTCTACAATGAGCAGTTCTTC. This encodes CASISSGRDFYNEQFF.

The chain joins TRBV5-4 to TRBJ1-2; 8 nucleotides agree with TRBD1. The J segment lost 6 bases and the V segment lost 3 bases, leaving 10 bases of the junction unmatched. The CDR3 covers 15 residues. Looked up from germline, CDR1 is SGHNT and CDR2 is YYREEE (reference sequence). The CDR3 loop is CASSSDRDGSHGYTF. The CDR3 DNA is TGTGCCAGCAGCTCGGACAGGGATGGATCTCATGGCTACACCTTC. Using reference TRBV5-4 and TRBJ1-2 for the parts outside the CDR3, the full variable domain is ETGVTQSPTHLIKTRGQQVTLRCSSQSGHNTVSWYQQALGQGPQFIFQYYREEENGRGNFPPRFSGLQFPNYSSELNVNALELDDSALYLCASSSDRDGSHGYTFGSGTRLTVV.

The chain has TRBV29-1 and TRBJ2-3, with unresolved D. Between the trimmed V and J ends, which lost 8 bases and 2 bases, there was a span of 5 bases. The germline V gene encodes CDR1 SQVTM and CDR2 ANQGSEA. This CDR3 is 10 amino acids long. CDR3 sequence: CSSFTDTQYF. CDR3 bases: TGCAGCTCTTTCACAGATACGCAGTATTTT.

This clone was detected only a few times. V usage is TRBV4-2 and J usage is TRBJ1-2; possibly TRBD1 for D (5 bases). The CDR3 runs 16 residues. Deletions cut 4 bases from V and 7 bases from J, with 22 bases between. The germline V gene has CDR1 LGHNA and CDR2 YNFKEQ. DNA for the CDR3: TGTGCCAGCAGCCCGGCGGCAGGGCATTTAGTTCCTGGCTACACCTTC. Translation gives CASSPAAGHLVPGYTF.

The CDR3 here is CASSEEGREAFF. The CDR3 DNA follows: TGTGCCAGCAGTGAGGAGGGTAGGGAAGCTTTCTTT. The genes are TRBV2 and TRBJ1-1; the D is unclear. The CDR3 runs to 12 residues. V shed 3 bases and J shed 8 bases, with 10 bases lying between them. Germline CDR1 reads SNHLY; CDR2 reads FYNNEI.

In DNA, the CDR3 is TGCAGCGCGCTCGACAGCCAAGAGACCCAGTACTTC. Amino acids: CSALDSQETQYF. This chain connects TRBV29-1 to TRBJ2-5; possible D gene TRBD1, 5 bases. Germline CDR1 reads SQVTM; CDR2 reads ANQGSEA. This CDR3 is built from 12 residues. V shed 7 bases and J shed 1 base, with 10 bases lying between them.

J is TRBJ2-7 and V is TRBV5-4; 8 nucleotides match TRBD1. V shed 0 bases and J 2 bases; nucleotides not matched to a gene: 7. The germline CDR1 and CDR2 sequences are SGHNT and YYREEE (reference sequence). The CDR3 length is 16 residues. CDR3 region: CASSLGAGQVPYEQYF. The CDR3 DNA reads TGTGCCAGCAGCTTGGGGGCGGGACAGGTCCCCTACGAGCAGTACTTC.

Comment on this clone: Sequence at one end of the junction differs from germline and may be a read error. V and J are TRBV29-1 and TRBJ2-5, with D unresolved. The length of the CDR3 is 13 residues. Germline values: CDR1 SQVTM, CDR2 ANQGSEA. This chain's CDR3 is CSVEDPYQETQYF. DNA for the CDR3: TGCAGCGTGGAAGACCCGTACCAAGAGACCCAGTACTTC.

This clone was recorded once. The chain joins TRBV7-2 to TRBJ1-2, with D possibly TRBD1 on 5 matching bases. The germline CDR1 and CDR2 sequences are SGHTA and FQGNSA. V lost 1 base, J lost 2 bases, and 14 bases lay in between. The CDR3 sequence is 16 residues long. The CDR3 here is CASSLVLSRGNYGYTF. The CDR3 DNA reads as TGTGCCAGCAGCTTAGTCCTTTCGCGGGGGAACTATGGCTACACCTTC.

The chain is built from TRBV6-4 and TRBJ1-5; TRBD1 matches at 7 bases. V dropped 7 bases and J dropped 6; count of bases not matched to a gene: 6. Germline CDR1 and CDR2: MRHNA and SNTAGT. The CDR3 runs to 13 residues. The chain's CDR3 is CASNRGAGQPQHF. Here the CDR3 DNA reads TGTGCCAGCAACAGGGGCGCCGGTCAGCCCCAGCATTTT.